This T cell receptor (beta chain) derives from a study of blood T cells in healthy people across ages. This clonotype was counted ten times or more. Drawn from each donor were approximately 9.2 milliliters of peripheral blood. A minimum of 6.5 million PBMCs was isolated per sample. Germline-derived CDR1 and CDR2 are SGHRS and YFSETQ. This CDR3 is 15 amino acids long. The V gene end was trimmed by 4 bases and the J gene end by 1 base; junction bases not matched to a gene: 5. Alongside a J-beta primer mix, a sample-barcoded 5' primer served in a second PCR lasting roughly 6 to 12 cycles. CDR3-containing paired-end reads numbering at least 2.5 million came from each sample. TCRdb ran MiXCR on the 5' RACE reads and lists one entry per CDR3 protein. The table has 850,000 to 950,000 distinct CDR3 sequences, 29% seen once; the top ten hold roughly 17%.

The sequence derives from a woman aged 80 or over in good health. The chain recombines TRBV5-1 with TRBJ2-7; 10 nucleotides line up with TRBD1. The sequenced sample was blood. CDR3 coding DNA: TGCGCCAGCAGCCCTGGACAGGGGGAGTCCTACGAGCAGTACTTC. This codes for CASSPGQGESYEQYF. The whole variable domain, remainder taken from reference TRBV5-1 and TRBJ2-7, is KAGVTQTPRYLIKTRGQQVTLSCSPISGHRSVSWYQQTPGQGLQFLFEYFSETQRNKGNFPGRFSGRQFSNSRSEMNVSTLELGDSALYLCASSPGQGESYEQYFGPGTRLTVT.